Presented here are 13 T cell receptor beta chains from one specimen sequenced in a study of T-cell memory formation after mild COVID-19. TCRdb reprocessed the 5' RACE reads with MiXCR, giving one entry per CDR3 protein. The table has hundreds of thousands of distinct CDR3 sequences, less than 25% seen once. Sample: PBMCs or a T cell subset sorted from them (not recorded which). Receptors were obtained from an adult woman who had mild COVID-19 (a few samples of this study predate the infection). Cell type and time point are not known.

This clonotype was counted only a few times. The rearrangement uses TRBV28 and TRBJ2-4; D gene uncertain. The V end was cut by 3 bases, the J end by 3 bases, with 18 bases between. Germline CDR1 and CDR2: MDHEN and SYDVKM. The CDR3 is 17 amino acids. CDR3 amino acids: CASSFGPELDLKNIQYF. The CDR3 DNA sequence: TGTGCCAGCAGTTTTGGGCCTGAGCTAGATCTCAAAAACATTCAGTACTTC.

This clonotype appeared a few times. The chain joins TRBV20-1 to TRBJ2-1; D uncertain. This CDR3 is 19 amino acids long. Trimming pared 0 bases from V and 0 bases from J, leaving 21 bases between. Germline-derived CDR1 and CDR2 are DFQATT and SNEGSKA (reference sequence). CDR3 region: CSARDLGPRLGNSYNEQFF. CDR3 coding DNA: TGCAGTGCTAGAGATTTAGGACCCCGGCTGGGGAACTCCTACAATGAGCAGTTCTTC.

This clonotype showed up just a few times. The V call is TRBV6-5, the J call TRBJ2-1; 7 bases align to TRBD2. Germline CDR1 reads MNHEY; CDR2 reads SVGAGI. V lost 5 bases to trimming and J lost 6 bases; unmatched junction nucleotides: 4. The CDR3 extends over 13 amino acids. CDR3 coding DNA: TGTGCCAGCAGTCAAACGGGGGGCAATGAGCAGTTCTTC. Its protein is CASSQTGGNEQFF.

The rearrangement links TRBV12-3 or TRBV12-4 to TRBJ1-1; D gene unclear. Deletions cut 1 base from V and 7 bases from J, with 10 bases between. The CDR3 is 13 amino acids. This CDR3 is CASSLGGQLEAFF. The CDR3 DNA reads TGTGCCAGCAGTTTAGGTGGCCAGCTTGAAGCTTTCTTT.

The chain is built from TRBV12-3 or TRBV12-4 and TRBJ2-6; 12 bases are shared with TRBD1. After removal of 5 bases from V and 4 bases from J, the junction contained 9 bases not matched to a gene. The CDR3 loop spans 18 amino acids. CDR3 sequence: CASSLPGQGARGANVLTF. The CDR3 nucleotides read TGTGCCAGCAGTCTCCCGGGACAGGGGGCGCGGGGGGCCAACGTCCTGACTTTC.

This clonotype was seen only a few times. J is TRBJ2-7 and V is TRBV5-1; perhaps TRBD1 as D (7 bases). The CDR3 is 15 residues long. CDR1 and CDR2 (germline): SGHRS, YFSETQ. V was pared by 0 bases and J by 3 bases, with 13 bases between. CDR3 nucleotides: TGCGCCAGCAGCTTGGGACGGAGGGGGCTCTACGAGCAGTACTTC. Protein: CASSLGRRGLYEQYF.

This chain connects TRBV4-2 to TRBJ1-5; D might be TRBD1 (6 bases). This CDR3 is built from 16 residues. V gave up 0 bases and J gave up 9 bases, with 18 bases separating them. The germline V gene has CDR1 LGHNA and CDR2 YNFKEQ. CDR3 amino acids: CASSQDVGRGSWPQHF. The CDR3 nucleotides are TGTGCCAGCAGCCAAGATGTCGGCAGGGGATCTTGGCCCCAGCATTTT.

This clonotype turned up a few times. This chain joins TRBV20-1 and TRBJ1-1, with TRBD1 matching over 8 bases. CDR3 length equals 13 residues. With 6 bases clipped from V and 4 bases from J, the junction kept 7 bases outside the gene matches. Germline CDR1 and CDR2: DFQATT and SNEGSKA (reference sequence). CDR3 nucleotides: TGCAGTGCGGCAGGGGGCGCGGTCACTGAAGCTTTCTTT. Its protein product is CSAAGGAVTEAFF.

The chain links TRBV30 to TRBJ1-1; D is undetermined. The CDR3 length is 10 residues. V shed 3 bases and J shed 5 bases, with 4 bases lying between them. CDR1 GTSNPN and CDR2 SVGIG come from the germline V gene (reference sequence). The CDR3 sequence: CAWSLTEAFF. The CDR3 DNA reads TGTGCCTGGAGCCTAACTGAAGCTTTCTTT.

This clonotype appeared a few times. The chain links TRBV19 to TRBJ2-7; 7 bases line up with TRBD1. The CDR3 sequence is 15 residues long. Germline V gene sequence: CDR1 LNHDA, CDR2 SQIVND (reference sequence). V shed 11 bases and J 3 bases; nucleotides not matched to a gene: 16. The CDR3 sequence is CAATPTGDAFYEQYF. In DNA form, the CDR3 reads TGTGCCGCAACGCCAACAGGGGATGCCTTCTACGAGCAGTACTTC.

This rearrangement joins TRBV5-1 to TRBJ2-7; 9 nucleotides match TRBD1. Germline assignment: CDR1 SGHRS and CDR2 YFSETQ. With V trimmed by 7 bases and J by 3 bases, 8 bases remained unmatched. CDR3 size: 14 residues. In DNA, the CDR3 is TGCGCCAGCGGCCGCTTGGGACAGGGCTACGAGCAGTACTTC. It is translated as CASGRLGQGYEQYF.

The gene calls are TRBV4-2 and TRBJ2-1, with 7 bases matching TRBD2. V shed 3 bases and J 12 bases; nucleotides not matched to a gene: 8. CDR3 size: 13 residues. The germline V gene has CDR1 LGHNA and CDR2 YNFKEQ. CDR3 region: CASSHGDYRGQFF. The CDR3 bases are TGTGCCAGCAGCCACGGGGACTACCGGGGGCAGTTCTTC.

This clonotype appeared a few times. The genes are TRBV10-3 and TRBJ1-5; D unresolved. V was cut by 6 bases and J by 6 bases, with 12 bases left in between. The CDR3 covers 13 residues. Germline V gives CDR1 ENHRY, CDR2 SYGVKD. Written as DNA, the CDR3 is TGTGCCATCAGCCAGTCGCAATCTCAGCCCCAGCATTTT. Protein sequence: CAISQSQSQPQHF.